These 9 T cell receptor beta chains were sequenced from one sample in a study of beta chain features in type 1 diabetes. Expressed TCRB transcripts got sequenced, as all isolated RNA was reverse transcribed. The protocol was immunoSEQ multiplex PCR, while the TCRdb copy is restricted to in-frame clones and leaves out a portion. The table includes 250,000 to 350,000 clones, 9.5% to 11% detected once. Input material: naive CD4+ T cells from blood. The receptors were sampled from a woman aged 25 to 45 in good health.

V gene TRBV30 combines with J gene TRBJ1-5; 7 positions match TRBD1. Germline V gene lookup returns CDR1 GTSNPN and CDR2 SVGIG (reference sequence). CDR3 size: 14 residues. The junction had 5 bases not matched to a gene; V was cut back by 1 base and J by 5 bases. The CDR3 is CAWSGGQWYQPQHF. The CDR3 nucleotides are TGTGCCTGGAGTGGGGGACAGTGGTATCAGCCCCAGCATTTT.

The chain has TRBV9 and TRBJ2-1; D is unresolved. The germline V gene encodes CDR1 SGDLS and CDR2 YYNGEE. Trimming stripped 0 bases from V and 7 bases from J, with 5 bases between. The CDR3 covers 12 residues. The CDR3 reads CASSVAGNEQFF. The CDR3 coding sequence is TGTGCCAGCAGCGTAGCCGGGAATGAGCAGTTCTTC. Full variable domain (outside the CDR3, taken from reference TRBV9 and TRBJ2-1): DSGVTQTPKHLITATGQRVTLRCSPRSGDLSVYWYQQSLDQGLQFLIQYYNGEERAKGNILERFSAQQFPDLHSELNLSSLELGDSALYFCASSVAGNEQFFGPGTRLTVL.

Written as DNA, the CDR3 is TGTGCCTGGAGACCGGTCAGGGGTAGCTCAGATACGCAGTATTTT. This codes for CAWRPVRGSSDTQYF. This rearrangement joins TRBV30 to TRBJ2-3, with D maybe TRBD1 (6 bases). The CDR3 is 15 amino acids. V was pared by 3 bases and J by 4 bases, with 17 bases between. Germline CDR1 and CDR2: GTSNPN and SVGIG (reference sequence).

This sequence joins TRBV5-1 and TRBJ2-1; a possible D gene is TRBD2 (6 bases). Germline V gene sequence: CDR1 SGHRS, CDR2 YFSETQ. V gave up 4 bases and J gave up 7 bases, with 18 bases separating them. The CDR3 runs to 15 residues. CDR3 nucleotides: TGCGCCAGCAGCCCCCTTATCGGGAGCCCAAATGAGCAGTTCTTC. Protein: CASSPLIGSPNEQFF. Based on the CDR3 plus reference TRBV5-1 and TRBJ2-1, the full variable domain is KAGVTQTPRYLIKTRGQQVTLSCSPISGHRSVSWYQQTPGQGLQFLFEYFSETQRNKGNFPGRFSGRQFSNSRSEMNVSTLELGDSALYLCASSPLIGSPNEQFFGPGTRLTVL.

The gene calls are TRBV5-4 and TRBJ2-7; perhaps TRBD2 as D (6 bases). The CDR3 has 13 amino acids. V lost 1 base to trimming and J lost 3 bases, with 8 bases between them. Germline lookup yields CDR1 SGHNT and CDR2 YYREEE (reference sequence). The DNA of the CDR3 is TGTGCCAGCAGCTTGCGCGGGATCTACGAGCAGTACTTC. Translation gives CASSLRGIYEQYF.

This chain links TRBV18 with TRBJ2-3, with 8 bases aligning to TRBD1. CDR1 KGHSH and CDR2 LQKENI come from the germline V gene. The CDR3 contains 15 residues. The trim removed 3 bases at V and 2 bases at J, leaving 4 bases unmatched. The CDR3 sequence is CASSPQTGVTDTQYF. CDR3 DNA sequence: TGTGCCAGCTCACCGCAGACAGGGGTCACAGATACGCAGTATTTT.

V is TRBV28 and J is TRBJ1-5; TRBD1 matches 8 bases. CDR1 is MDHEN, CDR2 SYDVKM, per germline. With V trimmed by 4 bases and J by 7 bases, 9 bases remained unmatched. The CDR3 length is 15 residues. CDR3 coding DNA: TGTGCCAGCAGTTCCTCCGACAGGGGAGGCCAGCCCCAGCATTTT. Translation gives CASSSSDRGGQPQHF.

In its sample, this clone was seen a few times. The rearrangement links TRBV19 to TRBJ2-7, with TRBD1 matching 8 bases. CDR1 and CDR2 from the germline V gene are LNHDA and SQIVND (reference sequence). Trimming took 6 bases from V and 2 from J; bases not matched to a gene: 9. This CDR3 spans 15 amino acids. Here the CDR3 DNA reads TGTGCCAGTAGCCCTCTCCGGACAGGGACCTACGAGCAGTACTTC. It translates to CASSPLRTGTYEQYF.

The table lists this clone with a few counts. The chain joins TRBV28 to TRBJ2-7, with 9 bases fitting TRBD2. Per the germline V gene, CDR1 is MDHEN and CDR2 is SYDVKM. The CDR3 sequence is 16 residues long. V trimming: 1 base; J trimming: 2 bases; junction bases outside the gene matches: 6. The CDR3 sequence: CASSLSRLAATYEQYF. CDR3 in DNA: TGTGCCAGCAGTTTATCCCGACTAGCGGCAACCTACGAGCAGTACTTC.